The next 18 T cell receptor beta chains were all read from a single sample in a study of T cell repertoires in aging, cancer and after chemotherapy. Rearranged V-D-J TRB sequences were amplified with a mixed TRB-A/B primer pool. TCRdb analysed the multiplex PCR reads with MiXCR anew, one entry per CDR3 protein. The sample contains 4,500 to 6,000 distinct CDR3 sequences, under 40% of which appear only once. The template was genomic DNA from peripheral blood, not RNA. The material sequenced was blood. Receptor source: a human donor with a blood cancer.

The rearrangement links TRBV27 to TRBJ2-3, with D perhaps TRBD1 (5 bases). This CDR3 is built from 14 residues. Trimming took 6 bases from V and 2 from J, leaving 12 bases between them. The germline gives CDR1 MNHEY, CDR2 SMNVEV (reference sequence). CDR3 sequence: CASSLGAVTDTQYF. CDR3 DNA sequence: TGTGCCAGCAGCCTAGGGGCTGTCACAGATACGCAGTATTTT.

This clonotype has a handful of counts. V is TRBV29-1 and J is TRBJ1-2; D is undetermined. The V end was cut by 0 bases, the J end by 8 bases, with 19 bases between. The CDR3 totals 15 residues. Germline V CDR1 and CDR2: SQVTM, ANQGSEA. The DNA of the CDR3 is TGCAGCGTTGAAGATCAACCGGATAGGCGAGGGGGCTACACCTTC. Its protein is CSVEDQPDRRGGYTF.

The genes are TRBV6-1 and TRBJ1-5; 7 nucleotides align to TRBD1. In germline, CDR1 is MNHNS, CDR2 SASEGT. This CDR3 region has 14 residues. The V gene end was trimmed by 6 bases and the J gene end by 6 bases; junction bases not matched to a gene: 8. The CDR3: CASRQGSRVQPQHF. The CDR3 DNA is TGTGCCAGCAGACAGGGGAGTCGGGTTCAGCCCCAGCATTTT.

The V and J genes are TRBV6-5 and TRBJ1-2, with a weak D call TRBD1 (5 bases). From germline, CDR1 is MNHEY and CDR2 SVGAGI. Trimming took off 6 bases at V and 3 bases at J, with 11 bases between the two ends. The CDR3 length is 13 residues. For the CDR3, the DNA is TGTGCCAGCAGGGGATGGGGCCACTATGGCTACACCTTC. It translates to CASRGWGHYGYTF.

This clonotype has a handful of counts. A read error may account for a junction end that differs from germline. The genes are TRBV6-5 and TRBJ1-1, with D tentatively TRBD1 (5 bases). The length of the CDR3 is 14 residues. Germline values: CDR1 MNHEY, CDR2 SVGAGI. The CDR3 protein is CASSKSGPLRVEIF. In DNA, the CDR3 is TGTGCCAGCAGCAAGTCGGGACCCTTAAGAGTGGAGATCTTT.

The rearrangement uses TRBV20-1 and TRBJ2-5; D is ambiguous. With 0 bases removed from V and 5 bases from J, the gap between germline ends came to 4 bases. Germline loops: CDR1 DFQATT, CDR2 SNEGSKA (reference sequence). This CDR3 is 11 amino acids long. The CDR3 nucleotides are TGCAGTGCTAGAGACAGGGAGACCCAGTACTTC. Translation: CSARDRETQYF.

This sequence joins TRBV19 and TRBJ2-1, with unresolved D. Germline V gives CDR1 LNHDA, CDR2 SQIVND (reference sequence). This CDR3 has 14 amino acids. Trimming shortened V by 3 bases and J by 7 bases, and 13 bases separated the two germline ends. CDR3 in DNA: TGTGCCAGTAGTATCCCCGGTGGGTCTAATGAGCAGTTCTTC. Encoded protein: CASSIPGGSNEQFF.

This rearrangement joins TRBV18 to TRBJ2-3; D tentatively reads TRBD1 or TRBD2 (5 bases each). Trimming cost V 0 bases and J 9 bases, with 7 bases left between them. Germline V gene data show CDR1 as KGHSH and CDR2 as LQKENI. The CDR3 is 12 amino acids. CDR3 DNA: TGTGCCAGCTCACCACCGGGGGAAACGCAGTATTTT. This encodes CASSPPGETQYF.

The chain combines TRBV5-1 with TRBJ2-5, with 8 nucleotides matching TRBD1. CDR3 length equals 16 residues. Trimming took 3 bases from V and 5 from J; bases not matched to a gene: 12. The germline CDR1 and CDR2 sequences are SGHRS and YFSETQ. CDR3 nucleotide sequence: TGCGCCAGCAGCTGCGCGGACAGGGAAGATTTGGAGACCCAGTACTTC. Residues: CASSCADREDLETQYF.

This sequence joins TRBV18 and TRBJ2-5; tentative D call: TRBD1 (6 bases). The germline gives CDR1 KGHSH, CDR2 LQKENI. V lost 6 bases and J 5 bases, leaving 19 bases between the germline ends. This CDR3 is built from 15 residues. CDR3 region: CASSSGTRGIETQYF. CDR3 sequence (DNA): TGTGCCAGCTCGTCCGGGACAAGGGGTATTGAGACCCAGTACTTC.

This clonotype was found a few times. This chain connects TRBV6-5 to TRBJ2-1; D perhaps matches TRBD2 (7 bases). The CDR3 extends over 14 amino acids. The V gene's germline CDR1 is MNHEY and CDR2 SVGAGI. V was clipped by 6 bases and J by 9 bases, with 18 bases between them. The CDR3 coding sequence is TGTGCCAGCAGGCCTCAAGGGGGGGGAGCTGAGCAGTTCTTC. Protein sequence: CASRPQGGGAEQFF.

The V and J genes are TRBV19 and TRBJ1-6; 7 bases line up with TRBD1. The germline gives CDR1 LNHDA, CDR2 SQIVND (reference sequence). V was pared by 6 bases and J by 6 bases, with 8 bases of the junction left unmatched. The CDR3 is 15 amino acids. This CDR3 reads CASRRQGPGNSPLHF. The CDR3 coding sequence is TGTGCCAGTAGACGACAGGGTCCGGGTAATTCACCCCTCCACTTT.

This chain uses TRBV19 with TRBJ2-7; maybe TRBD2 (6 bases). The CDR3 consists of 15 residues. V lost 6 bases and J lost 7, with 22 bases in between. The germline V gene has CDR1 LNHDA and CDR2 SQIVND (reference sequence). In DNA, the CDR3 is TGTGCCAGTAGATCCGGACCGGGGGTGTACAATGAGCAGTACTTC. Protein sequence: CASRSGPGVYNEQYF.

CDR3 in amino acids: CAWSVWLNYGYTF. In DNA form, the CDR3 reads TGTGCCTGGAGTGTATGGTTAAACTATGGCTACACCTTC. J is TRBJ1-2 and V is TRBV30; D ambiguous. V was clipped by 0 bases and J by 2 bases, with 7 bases between them. The CDR3 spans 13 residues. CDR1 and CDR2 from the germline V gene are GTSNPN and SVGIG (reference sequence).

By frequency in the sample, this clonotype is medium-sized. The chain is built from TRBV29-1 and TRBJ1-2; 7 bases fit TRBD1. The CDR3 is 16 residues long. With V trimmed by 7 bases and J by 4 bases, 18 bases remained unmatched. Germline CDR1 reads SQVTM; CDR2 reads ANQGSEA. The CDR3: CSAEPLRKRDSYGYTF. In DNA, the CDR3 is TGCAGCGCAGAACCCCTGAGGAAGAGGGACAGCTATGGCTACACCTTC.

The chain combines TRBV11-1 with TRBJ1-2, with TRBD1 identical over 7 bases. Germline V gives CDR1 SGHAT, CDR2 FQDESV (reference sequence). With V trimmed by 4 bases and J by 8 bases, 7 bases remained unmatched. The CDR3 contains 13 residues. Written as DNA, the CDR3 is TGTGCCAGCAGCTCTGGGACAGAATACGGCTACACCTTC. Translation: CASSSGTEYGYTF.

V gene TRBV5-6 combines with J gene TRBJ1-4, with TRBD1 identical over 7 bases. In germline, CDR1 is SGHDT, CDR2 YYEEEE. The CDR3 covers 15 residues. With 5 bases clipped from V and 4 bases from J, the junction kept 8 bases outside the gene matches. The CDR3 here is CASRGQGGGNEKLFF. CDR3 in DNA: TGTGCCAGCAGAGGACAAGGGGGCGGTAATGAAAAACTGTTTTTT.

This chain links TRBV5-4 with TRBJ2-7, with TRBD2 as a possible D gene (7 bases). This CDR3 contains 13 residues. Germline V lookup: CDR1 SGHNT, CDR2 YYREEE (reference sequence). Trimming pared 5 bases from V and 7 bases from J, leaving 16 bases between. The CDR3 DNA reads as TGTGCCAGCAGGGAGGGGGGGGTCAATGAGCAGTACGTC. Protein: CASREGGVNEQYV.